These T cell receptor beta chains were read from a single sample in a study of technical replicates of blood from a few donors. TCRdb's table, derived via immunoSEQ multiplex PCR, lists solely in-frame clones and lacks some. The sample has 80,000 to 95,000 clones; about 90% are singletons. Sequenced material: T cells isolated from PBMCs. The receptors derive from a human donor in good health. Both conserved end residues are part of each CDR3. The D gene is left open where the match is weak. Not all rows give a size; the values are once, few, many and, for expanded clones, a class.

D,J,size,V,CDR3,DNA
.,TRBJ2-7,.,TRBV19,CASSIQGIGPYEQYF,TGTGCCAGTAGTATACAGGGTATTGGCCCTTACGAGCAGTACTTC
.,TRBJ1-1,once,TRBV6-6,CASSYSYPVEAFF,TGTGCCAGCAGTTACTCGTACCCGGTTGAAGCTTTCTTT
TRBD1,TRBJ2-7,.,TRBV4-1,CASSKGQGSYEQYF,TGCGCCAGCAGCAAGGGACAGGGCTCCTACGAGCAGTACTTC